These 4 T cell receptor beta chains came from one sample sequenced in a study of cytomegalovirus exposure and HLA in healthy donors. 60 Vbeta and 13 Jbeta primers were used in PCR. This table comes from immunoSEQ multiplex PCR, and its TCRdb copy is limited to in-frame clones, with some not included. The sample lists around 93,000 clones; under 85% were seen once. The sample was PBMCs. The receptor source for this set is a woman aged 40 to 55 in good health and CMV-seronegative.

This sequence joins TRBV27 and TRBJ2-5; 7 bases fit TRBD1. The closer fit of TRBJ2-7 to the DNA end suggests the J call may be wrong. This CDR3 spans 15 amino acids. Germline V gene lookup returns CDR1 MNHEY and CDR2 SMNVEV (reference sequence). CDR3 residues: CASSPQKGQLYEQYF. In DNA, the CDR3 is TGTGCCAGCAGTCCCCAAAAGGGACAGCTCTACGAGCAGTACTTC.

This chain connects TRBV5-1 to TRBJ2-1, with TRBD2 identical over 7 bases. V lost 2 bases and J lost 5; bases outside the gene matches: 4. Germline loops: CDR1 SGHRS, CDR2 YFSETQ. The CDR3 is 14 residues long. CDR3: CASSLRDYNNEQFF. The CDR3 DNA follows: TGCGCCAGCAGCTTAAGGGACTACAACAATGAGCAGTTCTTC. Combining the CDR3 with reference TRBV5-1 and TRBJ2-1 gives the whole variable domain KAGVTQTPRYLIKTRGQQVTLSCSPISGHRSVSWYQQTPGQGLQFLFEYFSETQRNKGNFPGRFSGRQFSNSRSEMNVSTLELGDSALYLCASSLRDYNNEQFFGPGTRLTVL.

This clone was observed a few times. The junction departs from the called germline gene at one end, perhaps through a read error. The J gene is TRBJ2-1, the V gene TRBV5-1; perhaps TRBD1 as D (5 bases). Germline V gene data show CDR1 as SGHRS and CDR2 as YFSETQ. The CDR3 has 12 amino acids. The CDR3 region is CANSPTVNEQFF. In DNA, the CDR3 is TGCGCCAACAGCCCGACAGTCAATGAGCAGTTCTTC.

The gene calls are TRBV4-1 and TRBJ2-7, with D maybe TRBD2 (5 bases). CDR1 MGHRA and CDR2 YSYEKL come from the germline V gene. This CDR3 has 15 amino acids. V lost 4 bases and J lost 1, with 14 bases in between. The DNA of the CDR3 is TGCGCCAGCAGCCTGTCTAGCTTTCCTTCCTACGAGCAGTACTTC. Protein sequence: CASSLSSFPSYEQYF.